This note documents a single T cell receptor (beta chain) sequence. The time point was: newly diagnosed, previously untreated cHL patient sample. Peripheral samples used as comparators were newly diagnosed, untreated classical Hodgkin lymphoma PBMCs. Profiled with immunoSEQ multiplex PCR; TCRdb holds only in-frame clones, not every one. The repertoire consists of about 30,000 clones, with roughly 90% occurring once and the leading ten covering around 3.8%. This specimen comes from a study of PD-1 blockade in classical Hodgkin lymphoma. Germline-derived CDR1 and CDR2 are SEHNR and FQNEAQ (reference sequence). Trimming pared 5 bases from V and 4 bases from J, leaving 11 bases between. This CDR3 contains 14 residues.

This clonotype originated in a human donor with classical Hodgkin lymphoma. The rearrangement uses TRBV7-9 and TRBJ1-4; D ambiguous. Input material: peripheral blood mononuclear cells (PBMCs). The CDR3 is CASSLGAGNEKLFF. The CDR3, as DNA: TGTGCCAGCAGCCTCGGAGCCGGTAATGAAAAACTGTTTTTT.